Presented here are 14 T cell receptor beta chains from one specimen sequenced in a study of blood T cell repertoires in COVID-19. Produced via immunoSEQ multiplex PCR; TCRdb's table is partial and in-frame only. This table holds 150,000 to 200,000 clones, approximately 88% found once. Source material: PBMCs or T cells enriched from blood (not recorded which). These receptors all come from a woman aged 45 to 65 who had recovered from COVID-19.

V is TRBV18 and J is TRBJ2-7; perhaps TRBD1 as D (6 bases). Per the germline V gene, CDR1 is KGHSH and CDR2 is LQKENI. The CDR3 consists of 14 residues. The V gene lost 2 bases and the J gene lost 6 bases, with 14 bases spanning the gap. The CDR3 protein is CASSPEGHSVEQYF. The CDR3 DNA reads TGTGCCAGCTCACCAGAGGGACATTCGGTCGAGCAGTACTTC.

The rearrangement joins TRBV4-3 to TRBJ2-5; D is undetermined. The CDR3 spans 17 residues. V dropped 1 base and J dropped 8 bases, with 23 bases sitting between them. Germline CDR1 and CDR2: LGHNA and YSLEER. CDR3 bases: TGCGCCAGCAGCCAAGGACCGCCGAGAGGAGTGTTTGAAACCCAGTACTTC. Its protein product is CASSQGPPRGVFETQYF.

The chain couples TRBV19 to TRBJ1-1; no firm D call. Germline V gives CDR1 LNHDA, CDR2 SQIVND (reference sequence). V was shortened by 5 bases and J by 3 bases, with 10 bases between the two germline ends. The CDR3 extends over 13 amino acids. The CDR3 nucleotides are TGTGCCAGTAGTCGCCGGGGTGACACTGAAGCTTTCTTT. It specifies CASSRRGDTEAFF.

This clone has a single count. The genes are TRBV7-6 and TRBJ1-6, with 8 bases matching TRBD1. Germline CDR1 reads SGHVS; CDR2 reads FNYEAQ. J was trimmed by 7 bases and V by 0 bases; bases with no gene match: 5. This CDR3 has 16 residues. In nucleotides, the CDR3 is TGTGCCAGCAGCTTAGCCTCAGGGGGCAGCAATTCACCCCTCCACTTT. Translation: CASSLASGGSNSPLHF. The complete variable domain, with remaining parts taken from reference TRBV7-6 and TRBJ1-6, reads GAGVSQSPRYKVTKRGQDVALRCDPISGHVSLYWYRQALGQGPEFLTYFNYEAQQDKSGLPNDRFSAERPEGSISTLTIQRTEQRDSAMYRCASSLASGGSNSPLHFGNGTRLTVT.

Here the CDR3 reads CASSPGQGPGEQFF. CDR3 DNA: TGTGCCAGTAGTCCGGGACAGGGGCCAGGGGAGCAGTTCTTC. This rearrangement joins TRBV19 to TRBJ2-1; TRBD1 aligns across 10 bases. Germline-derived CDR1 and CDR2 are LNHDA and SQIVND (reference sequence). The CDR3 totals 14 residues. V trimming: 5 bases; J trimming: 10 bases; junction bases outside the gene matches: 8.

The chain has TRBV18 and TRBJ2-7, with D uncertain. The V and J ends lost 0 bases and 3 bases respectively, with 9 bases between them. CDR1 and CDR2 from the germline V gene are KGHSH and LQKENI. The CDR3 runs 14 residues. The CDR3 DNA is TGTGCCAGCTCACCACCCGGAGATAACTACGAGCAGTACTTC. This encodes CASSPPGDNYEQYF.

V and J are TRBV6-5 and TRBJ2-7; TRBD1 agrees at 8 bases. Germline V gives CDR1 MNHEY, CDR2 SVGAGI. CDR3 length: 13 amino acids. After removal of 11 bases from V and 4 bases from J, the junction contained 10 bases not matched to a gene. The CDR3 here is CASRAGGGYEQYF. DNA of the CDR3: TGTGCCTCCAGGGCAGGGGGCGGGTACGAGCAGTACTTC.

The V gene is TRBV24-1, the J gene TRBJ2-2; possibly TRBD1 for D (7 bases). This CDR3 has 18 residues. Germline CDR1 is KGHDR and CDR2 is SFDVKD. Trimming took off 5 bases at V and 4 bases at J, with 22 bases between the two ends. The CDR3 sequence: CATSGGNRGLAFTGELFF. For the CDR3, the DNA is TGTGCCACCAGTGGGGGCAACAGGGGACTGGCCTTCACCGGGGAGCTGTTTTTT.

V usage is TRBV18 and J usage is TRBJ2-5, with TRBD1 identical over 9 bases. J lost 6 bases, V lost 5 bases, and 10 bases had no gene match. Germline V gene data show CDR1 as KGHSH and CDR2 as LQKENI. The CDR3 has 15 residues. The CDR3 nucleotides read TGTGCCAGCTCAGGGGGACAGGGAGCTCTGAAGACCCAGTACTTC. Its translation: CASSGGQGALKTQYF. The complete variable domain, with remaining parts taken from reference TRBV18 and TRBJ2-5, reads NAGVMQNPRHLVRRRGQEARLRCSPMKGHSHVYWYRQLPEEGLKFMVYLQKENIIDESGMPKERFSAEFPKEGPSILRIQQVVRGDSAAYFCASSGGQGALKTQYFGPGTRLLVL.

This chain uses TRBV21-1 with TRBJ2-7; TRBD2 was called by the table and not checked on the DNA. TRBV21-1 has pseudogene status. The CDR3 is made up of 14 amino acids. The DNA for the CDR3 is TGTGCCAGCAGACCCTGGGGCGGGGTCTACGAGCAGTACTTC. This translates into CASRPWGGVYEQYF.

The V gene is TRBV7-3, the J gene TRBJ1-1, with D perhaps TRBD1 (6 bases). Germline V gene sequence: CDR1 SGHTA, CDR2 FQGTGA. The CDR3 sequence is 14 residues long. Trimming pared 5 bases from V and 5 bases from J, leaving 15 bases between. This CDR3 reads CASSPSRGATEAFF. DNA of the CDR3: TGTGCCAGCAGCCCTAGCAGGGGAGCAACTGAAGCTTTCTTT.

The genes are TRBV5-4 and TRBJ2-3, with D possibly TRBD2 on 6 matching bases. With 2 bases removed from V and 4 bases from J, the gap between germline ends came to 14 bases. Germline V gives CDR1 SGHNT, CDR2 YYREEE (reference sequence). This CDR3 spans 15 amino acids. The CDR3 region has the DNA TGTGCCAGCAGCTTTAGTGGGGGGTTCGCAGATACGCAGTATTTT. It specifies CASSFSGGFADTQYF.

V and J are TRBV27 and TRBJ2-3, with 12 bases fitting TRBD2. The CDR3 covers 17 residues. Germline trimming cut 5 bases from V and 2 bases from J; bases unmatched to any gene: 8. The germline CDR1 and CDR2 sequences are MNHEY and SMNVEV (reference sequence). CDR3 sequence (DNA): TGTGCCAGCAGTGGACTAGCGGGATCCCCCACCACAGATACGCAGTATTTT. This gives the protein CASSGLAGSPTTDTQYF.

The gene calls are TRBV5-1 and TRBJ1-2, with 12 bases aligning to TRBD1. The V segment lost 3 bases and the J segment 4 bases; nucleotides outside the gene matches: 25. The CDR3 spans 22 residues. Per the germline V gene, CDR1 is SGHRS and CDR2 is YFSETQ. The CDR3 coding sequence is TGCGCCAGCAGCTCCGATGTCCCCCTACCCAGGGACAGGGGGCGAAGTACCTATGGCTACACCTTC. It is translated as CASSSDVPLPRDRGRSTYGYTF.